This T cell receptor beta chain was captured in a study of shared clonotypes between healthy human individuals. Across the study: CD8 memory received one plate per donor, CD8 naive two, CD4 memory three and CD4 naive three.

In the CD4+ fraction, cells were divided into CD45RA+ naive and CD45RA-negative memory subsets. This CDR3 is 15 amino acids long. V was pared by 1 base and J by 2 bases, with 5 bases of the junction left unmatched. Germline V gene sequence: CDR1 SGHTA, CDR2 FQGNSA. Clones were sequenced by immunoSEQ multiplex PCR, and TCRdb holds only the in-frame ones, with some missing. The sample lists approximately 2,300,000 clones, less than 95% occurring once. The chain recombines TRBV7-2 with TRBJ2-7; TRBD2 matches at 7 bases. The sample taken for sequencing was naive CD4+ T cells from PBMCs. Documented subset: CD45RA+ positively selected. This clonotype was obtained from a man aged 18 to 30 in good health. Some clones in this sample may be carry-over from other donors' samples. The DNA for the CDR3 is TGTGCCAGCAGCTTAGTGGCTAGCGGAACCTACGAGCAGTACTTC. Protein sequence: CASSLVASGTYEQYF.